This T cell receptor (beta chain) was identified in a study of neurological immune-mediated disorders. TCRdb passed the 5' RACE reads through MiXCR, listing each CDR3 protein once. The data contain 25,000 to 35,000 distinct CDR3 sequences, less than 1.6% of them seen just once; the ten biggest clones take up approximately 9.2%. This clonotype was seen ten or more times. Germline CDR1 SGHRS, CDR2 YFSETQ. V lost 0 bases and J 1 base, leaving 4 bases between the germline ends. The CDR3 has 13 amino acids. The rearrangement uses TRBV5-1 and TRBJ1-1, with no clear D. The TCR sequence derives from a woman aged 25 to 39 with multiple sclerosis. Sequenced: PBMCs. The CDR3 loop reads CASSLDENTEAFF. The CDR3 coding sequence is TGCGCCAGCAGCTTGGATGAGAACACTGAAGCTTTCTTT.